The TCR beta chain described here comes from a study of a mutant IDH1 vaccine in newly diagnosed glioma. Study-level background: The first vaccination came 4-6 weeks after radiotherapy alone, or with temozolomide cycles.

Trimming removed 4 bases from V and 5 bases from J, with 12 bases in between. The CDR3 consists of 14 residues. The germline gives CDR1 SGHRS, CDR2 YFSETQ. Study-level results: Immune responses induced by the vaccine were seen in around 92% of patients, spanning multiple MHC alleles.

Indicated time point: week 5, during vaccination. Every single dose of the vaccine, 300 ug of mutant IDH1 20-mer peptide, came with topical imiquimod. A word on this clone: Its specificity is unknown.

This table comes from immunoSEQ multiplex PCR, and its TCRdb copy is limited to in-frame clones, with some not included. The sample has 30,000 to 40,000 clones; roughly 79% are singletons. This clonotype originated in a man aged 50 to 59 with glioma. The sequenced sample was PBMCs, obtained from a glioma patient whose treatment included an IDH1 peptide vaccine. The rearrangement uses TRBV5-1 and TRBJ1-4; no firm D call. The CDR3 region is CASSRGTGNEKLFF. The CDR3 DNA follows: TGCGCCAGCAGCCGAGGCACGGGAAATGAAAAACTGTTTTTT.